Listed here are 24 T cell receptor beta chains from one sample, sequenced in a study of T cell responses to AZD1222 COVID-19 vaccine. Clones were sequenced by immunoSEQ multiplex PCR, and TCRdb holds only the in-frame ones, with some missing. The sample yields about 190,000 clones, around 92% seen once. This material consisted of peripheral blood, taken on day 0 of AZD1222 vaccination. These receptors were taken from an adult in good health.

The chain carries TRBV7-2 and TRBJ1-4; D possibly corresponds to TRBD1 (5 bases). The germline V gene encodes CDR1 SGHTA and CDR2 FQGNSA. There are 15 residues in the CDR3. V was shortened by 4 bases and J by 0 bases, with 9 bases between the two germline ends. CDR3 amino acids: CASSSGTATNEKLFF. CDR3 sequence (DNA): TGTGCCAGCAGCTCCGGGACGGCAACTAATGAAAAACTGTTTTTT.

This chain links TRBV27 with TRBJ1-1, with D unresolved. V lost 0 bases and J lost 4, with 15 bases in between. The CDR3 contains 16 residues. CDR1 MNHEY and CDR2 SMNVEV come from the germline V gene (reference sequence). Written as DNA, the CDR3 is TGTGCCAGCAGTTTATCCCAGGCGTTTTTACTCACTGAAGCTTTCTTT. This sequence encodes CASSLSQAFLLTEAFF.

The DNA for the CDR3 is TGTGCCTGGAGTGCGCAGGGTTACGAGCAGTACTTC. Encoded protein: CAWSAQGYEQYF. The chain carries TRBV30 and TRBJ2-7; D may be TRBD1 (5 bases). Per the germline V gene, CDR1 is GTSNPN and CDR2 is SVGIG (reference sequence). The CDR3 consists of 12 residues. Trimming removed 1 base from V and 4 bases from J, with 8 bases in between. Together with reference TRBV30 and TRBJ2-7, the CDR3 gives the full variable domain: SQTIHQWPATLVQPVGSPLSLECTVEGTSNPNLYWYRQAAGRGLQLLFYSVGIGQISSEVPQNLSASRPQDRQFILSSKKLLLSDSGFYLCAWSAQGYEQYFGPGTRLTVT.

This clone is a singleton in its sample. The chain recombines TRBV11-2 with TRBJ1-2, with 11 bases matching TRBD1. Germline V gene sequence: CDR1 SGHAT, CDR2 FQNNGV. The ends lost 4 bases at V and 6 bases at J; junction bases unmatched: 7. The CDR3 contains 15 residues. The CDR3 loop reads CASSSNPGQGDGYTF. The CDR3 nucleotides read TGTGCCAGCAGCTCGAATCCGGGACAGGGGGATGGCTACACCTTC.

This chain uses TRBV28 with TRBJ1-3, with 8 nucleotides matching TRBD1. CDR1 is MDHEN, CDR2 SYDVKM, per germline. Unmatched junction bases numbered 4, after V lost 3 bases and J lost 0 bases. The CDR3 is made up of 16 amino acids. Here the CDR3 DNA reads TGTGCCAGCAGTTTTGCGGGACAGGTCTCTGGAAACACCATATATTTT. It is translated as CASSFAGQVSGNTIYF. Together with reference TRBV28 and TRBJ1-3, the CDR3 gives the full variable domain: DVKVTQSSRYLVKRTGEKVFLECVQDMDHENMFWYRQDPGLGLRLIYFSYDVKMKEKGDIPEGYSVSREKKERFSLILESASTNQTSMYLCASSFAGQVSGNTIYFGEGSWLTVV.

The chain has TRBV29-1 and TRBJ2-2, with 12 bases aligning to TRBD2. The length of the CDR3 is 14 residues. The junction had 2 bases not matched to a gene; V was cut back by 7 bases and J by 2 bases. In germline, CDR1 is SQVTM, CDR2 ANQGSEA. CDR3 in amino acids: CSAGLAGNTGELFF. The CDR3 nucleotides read TGCAGCGCTGGACTAGCGGGAAACACCGGGGAGCTGTTTTTT.

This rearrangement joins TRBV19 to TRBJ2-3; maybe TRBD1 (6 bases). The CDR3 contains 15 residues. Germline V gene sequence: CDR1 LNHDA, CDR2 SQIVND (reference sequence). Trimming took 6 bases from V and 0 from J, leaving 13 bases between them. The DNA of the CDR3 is TGTGCCAGTAGGAACGGACAGACTAGCACAGATACGCAGTATTTT. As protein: CASRNGQTSTDTQYF.

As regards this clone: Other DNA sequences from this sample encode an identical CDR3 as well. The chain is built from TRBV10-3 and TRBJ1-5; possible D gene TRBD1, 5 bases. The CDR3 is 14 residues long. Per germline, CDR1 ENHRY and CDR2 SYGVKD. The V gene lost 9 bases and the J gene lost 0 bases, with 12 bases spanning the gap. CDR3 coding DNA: TGTGCCATAGGGACTGGGGATAGCAATCAGCCCCAGCATTTT. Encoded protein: CAIGTGDSNQPQHF.

CDR3 region: CASSWGFRGNTIYF. The CDR3 coding sequence is TGTGCCAGCAGTTGGGGGTTCAGGGGAAACACCATATATTTT. The chain carries TRBV28 and TRBJ1-3; weak D call: TRBD1 (5 bases). V lost 4 bases, J lost 4 bases, and 11 bases lay in between. Germline V gene data show CDR1 as MDHEN and CDR2 as SYDVKM. The CDR3 runs to 14 residues.

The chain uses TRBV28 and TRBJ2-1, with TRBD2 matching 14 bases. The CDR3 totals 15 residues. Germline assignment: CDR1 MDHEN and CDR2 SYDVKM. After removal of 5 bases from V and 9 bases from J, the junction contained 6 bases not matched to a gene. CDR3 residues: CASSPGGLAGVEQFF. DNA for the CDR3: TGTGCCAGCAGTCCAGGGGGACTAGCGGGAGTTGAGCAGTTCTTC.

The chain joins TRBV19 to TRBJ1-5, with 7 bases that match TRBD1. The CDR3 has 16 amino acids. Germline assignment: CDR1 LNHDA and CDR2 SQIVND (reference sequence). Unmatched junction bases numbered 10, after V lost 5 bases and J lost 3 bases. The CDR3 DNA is TGTGCCAGTAGTCCCCGGACAGGCGCTCACAATCAGCCCCAGCATTTT. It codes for CASSPRTGAHNQPQHF.

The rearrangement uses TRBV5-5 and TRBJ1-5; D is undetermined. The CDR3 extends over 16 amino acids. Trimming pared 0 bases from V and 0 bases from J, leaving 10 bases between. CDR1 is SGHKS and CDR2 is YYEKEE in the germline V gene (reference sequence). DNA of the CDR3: TGTGCCAGCAGCTTGGTGGTCACAGATAGCAATCAGCCCCAGCATTTT. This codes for CASSLVVTDSNQPQHF.

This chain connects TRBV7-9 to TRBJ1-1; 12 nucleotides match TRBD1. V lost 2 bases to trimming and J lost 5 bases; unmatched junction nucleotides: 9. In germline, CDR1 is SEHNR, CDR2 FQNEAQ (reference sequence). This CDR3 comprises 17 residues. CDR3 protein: CASSLPRDRGLRTEAFF. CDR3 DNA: TGTGCCAGCAGCTTACCCCGGGACAGGGGGCTTCGGACTGAAGCTTTCTTT.

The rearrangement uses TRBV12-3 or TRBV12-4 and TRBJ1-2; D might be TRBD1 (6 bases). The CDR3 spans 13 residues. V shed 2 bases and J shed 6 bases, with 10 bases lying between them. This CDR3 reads CASSLRPGDGYTF. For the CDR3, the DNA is TGTGCCAGCAGTTTACGTCCAGGGGATGGCTACACCTTC.

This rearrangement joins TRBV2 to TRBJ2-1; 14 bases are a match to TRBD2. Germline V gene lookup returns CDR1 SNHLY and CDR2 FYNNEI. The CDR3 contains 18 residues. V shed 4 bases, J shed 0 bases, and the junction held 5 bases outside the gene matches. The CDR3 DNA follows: TGTGCCAGCAGTGGGGGACTAGCGGGAGTGAGCTCCTACAATGAGCAGTTCTTC. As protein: CASSGGLAGVSSYNEQFF.

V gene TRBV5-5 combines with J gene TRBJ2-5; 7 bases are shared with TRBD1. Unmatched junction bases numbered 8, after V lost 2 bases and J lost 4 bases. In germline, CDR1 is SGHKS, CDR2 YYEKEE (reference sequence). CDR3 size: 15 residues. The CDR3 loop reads CASSFEQGIPETQYF. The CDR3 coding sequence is TGTGCCAGCAGCTTTGAACAGGGGATCCCAGAGACCCAGTACTTC.

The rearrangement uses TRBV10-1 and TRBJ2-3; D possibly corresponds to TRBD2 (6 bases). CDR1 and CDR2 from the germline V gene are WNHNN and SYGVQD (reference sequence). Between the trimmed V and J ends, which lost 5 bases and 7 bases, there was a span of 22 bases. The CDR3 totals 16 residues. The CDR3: CASSPLRGGGPNTQYF. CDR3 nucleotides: TGCGCCAGCAGTCCTCTCCGCGGCGGAGGGCCTAATACGCAGTATTTT.

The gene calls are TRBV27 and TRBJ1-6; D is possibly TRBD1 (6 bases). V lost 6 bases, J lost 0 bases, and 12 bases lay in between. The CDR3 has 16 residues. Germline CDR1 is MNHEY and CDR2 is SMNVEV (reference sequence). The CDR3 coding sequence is TGTGCCAGCAGACGAGACAGGAGCTCCTATAATTCACCCCTCCACTTT. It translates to CASRRDRSSYNSPLHF.

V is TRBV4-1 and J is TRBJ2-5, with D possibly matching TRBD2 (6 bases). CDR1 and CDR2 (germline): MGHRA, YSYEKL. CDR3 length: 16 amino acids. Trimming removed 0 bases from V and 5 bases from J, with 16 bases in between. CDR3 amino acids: CASSQDTGLRGETQYF. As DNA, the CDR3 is TGCGCCAGCAGCCAAGACACGGGACTCAGAGGGGAGACCCAGTACTTC.

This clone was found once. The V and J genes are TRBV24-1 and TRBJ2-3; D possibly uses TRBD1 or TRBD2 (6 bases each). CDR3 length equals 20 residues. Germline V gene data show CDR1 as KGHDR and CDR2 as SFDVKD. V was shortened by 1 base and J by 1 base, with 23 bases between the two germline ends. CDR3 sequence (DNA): TGTGCCACCAGTGATTTTCGGGGGCGCGGAGGTATTTTAGGCACAGATACGCAGTATTTT. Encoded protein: CATSDFRGRGGILGTDTQYF.

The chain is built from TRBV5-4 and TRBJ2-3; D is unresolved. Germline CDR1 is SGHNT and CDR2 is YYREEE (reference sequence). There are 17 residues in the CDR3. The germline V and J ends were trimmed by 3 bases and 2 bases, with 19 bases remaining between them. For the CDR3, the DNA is TGTGCCAGCAGCTCTATGATCTCCTCCGAACCCACAGATACGCAGTATTTT. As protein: CASSSMISSEPTDTQYF.

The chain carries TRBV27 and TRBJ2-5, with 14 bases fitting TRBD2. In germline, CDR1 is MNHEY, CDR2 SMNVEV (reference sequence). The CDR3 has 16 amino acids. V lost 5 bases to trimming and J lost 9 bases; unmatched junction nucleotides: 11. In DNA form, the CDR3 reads TGTGCCAGCAGTCCCAGACTAGCGGGAGGGTCCACGGCCCAGTACTTC. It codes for CASSPRLAGGSTAQYF.

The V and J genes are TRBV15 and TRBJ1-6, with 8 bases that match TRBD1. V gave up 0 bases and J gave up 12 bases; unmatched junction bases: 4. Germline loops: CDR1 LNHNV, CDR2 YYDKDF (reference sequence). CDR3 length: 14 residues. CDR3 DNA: TGTGCCACCAGCAGAGACAGGGGGCTGGTACCCCTCCACTTT. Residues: CATSRDRGLVPLHF.

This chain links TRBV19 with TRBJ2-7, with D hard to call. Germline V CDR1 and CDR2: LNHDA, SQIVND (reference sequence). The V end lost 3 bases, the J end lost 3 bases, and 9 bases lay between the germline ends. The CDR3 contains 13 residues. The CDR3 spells CASSIGRNYEQYF. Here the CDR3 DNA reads TGTGCCAGTAGTATCGGCAGGAACTACGAGCAGTACTTC.